The 27 T cell receptor beta chains below were found in one sample sequenced in a study of shared clonotypes between healthy human individuals. The method was immunoSEQ multiplex PCR; TCRdb's version includes in-frame clones alone and lacks a portion of them. The data hold over 1.5 million clones, with approximately 98% observed a single time. Material: naive CD4+ T cells sorted from blood. Sample subset: CD45RA+ positively selected. These receptors originate from a man aged 30 to 45 in good health.

This chain links TRBV11-2 with TRBJ1-1; the match to TRBD1 covers 7 bases. Trimming cost V 5 bases and J 2 bases; bases outside gene matches: 8. This CDR3 has 15 amino acids. Germline assignment: CDR1 SGHAT and CDR2 FQNNGV. In DNA, the CDR3 is TGTGCCAGCAGCACTAGACAGGGCCTCAACACTGAAGCTTTCTTT. Its protein product is CASSTRQGLNTEAFF.

With regard to this clone: Other DNA sequences in the sample encode the same CDR3. This rearrangement joins TRBV6-5 to TRBJ2-1; D may be TRBD1 (6 bases). In germline, CDR1 is MNHEY, CDR2 SVGAGI. This CDR3 region has 13 residues. Trimming left V 4 bases short and J 9 bases short, with 13 bases between. This CDR3 is CASSSRTGSEQFF. The CDR3, as DNA: TGTGCCAGCAGTTCTAGAACAGGGAGTGAGCAGTTCTTC.

A note on this clone: The same CDR3 also results from other DNA sequences found in this sample. The chain joins TRBV5-1 to TRBJ2-7; 9 bases line up with TRBD1. The CDR3 contains 14 residues. In germline, CDR1 is SGHRS, CDR2 YFSETQ. V gave up 4 bases and J gave up 1 base; unmatched junction bases: 3. The DNA of the CDR3 is TGCGCCAGCAGCCGGGACAGGGAATCCTACGAGCAGTACTTC. This codes for CASSRDRESYEQYF.

This chain uses TRBV27 with TRBJ2-1, with D uncertain. Germline V lookup: CDR1 MNHEY, CDR2 SMNVEV (reference sequence). Trimming removed 5 bases at V and 4 bases at J, with 6 bases between. The CDR3 has 12 amino acids. CDR3 sequence (DNA): TGTGCCAGCAGTGGGCTATACAATGAGCAGTTCTTC. Encoded protein: CASSGLYNEQFF.

The J gene is TRBJ2-7, the V gene TRBV5-1, with 9 bases identical to TRBD2. This CDR3 spans 16 amino acids. V shed 4 bases, J shed 4 bases, and the junction held 12 bases outside the gene matches. Per the germline V gene, CDR1 is SGHRS and CDR2 is YFSETQ. The DNA of the CDR3 is TGCGCCAGCAGCCCGGAGGCTAGCGGGATCTCATACGAGCAGTACTTC. Residues: CASSPEASGISYEQYF.

V usage is TRBV11-3 and J usage is TRBJ2-1; TRBD2 matches at 10 bases. Trimming took 5 bases from V and 0 from J; bases not matched to a gene: 13. CDR3 length equals 19 residues. CDR1 is SGHNT and CDR2 is YENEEA in the germline V gene. The CDR3 here is CASSHPRTSGKSSYNEQFF. DNA for the CDR3: TGTGCCAGCAGCCATCCTCGGACTAGCGGTAAGAGCTCCTACAATGAGCAGTTCTTC.

As concerns this clone: This specimen includes other DNA sequences encoding the same CDR3. The chain joins TRBV7-2 to TRBJ2-3; D is ambiguous. V was pared by 1 base and J by 1 base, with 6 bases between. Germline V gives CDR1 SGHTA, CDR2 FQGNSA. This CDR3 has 14 amino acids. The CDR3 nucleotides read TGTGCCAGCAGCTTAGATAGGGGCACAGATACGCAGTATTTT. Its translation is CASSLDRGTDTQYF.

The J gene is TRBJ2-1, the V gene TRBV10-3; no definite D call. Trimming removed 8 bases from V and 7 bases from J, with 18 bases in between. This CDR3 spans 14 amino acids. Germline-derived CDR1 and CDR2 are ENHRY and SYGVKD. This CDR3 reads CAIQDSRSINEQFF. The CDR3 region has the DNA TGTGCCATCCAAGACTCCAGGAGCATAAATGAGCAGTTCTTC.

The V call is TRBV7-9, the J call TRBJ2-3, with TRBD1 matching 9 bases. The CDR3 is 11 amino acids. Germline V CDR1 and CDR2: SEHNR, FQNEAQ (reference sequence). Trimming removed 3 bases from V and 11 bases from J; junction bases left unmatched: 0. In nucleotides, the CDR3 is TGTGCCAGCAGCTTGACAGGGGGGCAGTATTTT. The encoded protein is CASSLTGGQYF. The full variable domain, with the rest looked up from reference TRBV7-9 and TRBJ2-3, is DTGVSQNPRHKITKRGQNVTFRCDPISEHNRLYWYRQTLGQGPEFLTYFQNEAQLEKSRLLSDRFSAERPKGSFSTLEIQRTEQGDSAMYLCASSLTGGQYFGPGTRLTVL.

As to this clone: The same CDR3 is also encoded by other DNA sequences in this sample. J is TRBJ2-1 and V is TRBV2, with D unclear. The CDR3 has 13 residues. The germline V and J ends were trimmed by 6 bases and 0 bases, with 6 bases remaining between them. The V gene's germline CDR1 is SNHLY and CDR2 FYNNEI. In DNA, the CDR3 is TGTGCCAGCAGGACAAGCTCCTACAATGAGCAGTTCTTC. It encodes CASRTSSYNEQFF.

The V and J genes are TRBV12-5 and TRBJ2-1; D is undetermined. The CDR3 spans 13 residues. The V and J ends lost 0 bases and 6 bases respectively, with 6 bases between them. Germline lookup yields CDR1 LGHNT and CDR2 FRNRAP. In DNA form, the CDR3 reads TGTGCTAGTGGTTTGGTACCTAGCAATGAGCAGTTCTTC. As protein: CASGLVPSNEQFF.

V and J are TRBV9 and TRBJ2-1; no firm D call. The germline V gene encodes CDR1 SGDLS and CDR2 YYNGEE. The CDR3 is 16 residues long. Trimming cost V 3 bases and J 1 base, with 14 bases left between them. The CDR3 loop is CASSETSLPSYNEQFF. Written as DNA, the CDR3 is TGTGCCAGCAGCGAGACGTCGTTACCATCCTACAATGAGCAGTTCTTC. Filled out from reference TRBV9 and TRBJ2-1, the complete variable domain reads DSGVTQTPKHLITATGQRVTLRCSPRSGDLSVYWYQQSLDQGLQFLIQYYNGEERAKGNILERFSAQQFPDLHSELNLSSLELGDSALYFCASSETSLPSYNEQFFGPGTRLTVL.

For the CDR3, the DNA is TGTGCCAGCTCACTACAGTTGAACACTGAAGCTTTCTTT. Residues: CASSLQLNTEAFF. The chain has TRBV18 and TRBJ1-1, with no clear D. Germline V gene sequence: CDR1 KGHSH, CDR2 LQKENI. The CDR3 loop spans 13 amino acids. V lost 4 bases, J lost 0 bases, and 6 bases lay in between. The variable domain in full, with the rest retrieved from reference TRBV18 and TRBJ1-1, is NAGVMQNPRHLVRRRGQEARLRCSPMKGHSHVYWYRQLPEEGLKFMVYLQKENIIDESGMPKERFSAEFPKEGPSILRIQQVVRGDSAAYFCASSLQLNTEAFFGQGTRLTVV.

This chain uses TRBV5-4 with TRBJ1-1; D not certain. This CDR3 has 14 residues. The germline V gene has CDR1 SGHNT and CDR2 YYREEE (reference sequence). V was shortened by 4 bases and J by 5 bases, with 15 bases between the two germline ends. Here the CDR3 DNA reads TGTGCCAGCAGCCTCACCCAGATCGGAACTGAAGCTTTCTTT. Translated: CASSLTQIGTEAFF.

This chain links TRBV10-3 with TRBJ2-3; TRBD2 might be the D (6 bases). Germline lookup yields CDR1 ENHRY and CDR2 SYGVKD. The CDR3 loop spans 14 amino acids. Trimming took off 9 bases at V and 5 bases at J, with 18 bases between the two ends. The CDR3 nucleotides are TGTGCCATTGGTGGGAGGACGGACGGAGATACGCAGTATTTT. Protein sequence: CAIGGRTDGDTQYF.

This chain links TRBV11-3 with TRBJ2-5; perhaps TRBD1 as D (5 bases). The CDR3 totals 12 residues. V lost 3 bases, J lost 3 bases, and 5 bases lay in between. Germline V gives CDR1 SGHNT, CDR2 YENEEA. In nucleotides, the CDR3 is TGTGCCAGCAGCTTCAGGGAAGAGACCCAGTACTTC. Translated, it gives CASSFREETQYF.

V and J are TRBV5-1 and TRBJ2-2; the D is unclear. V was trimmed by 1 base and J by 6 bases, leaving 10 bases between them. This CDR3 comprises 14 residues. Germline assignment: CDR1 SGHRS and CDR2 YFSETQ. Here the CDR3 DNA reads TGCGCCAGCAGCTTGATAGCCTACGCCGGGGAGCTGTTTTTT. It specifies CASSLIAYAGELFF. The full variable domain, with the rest looked up from reference TRBV5-1 and TRBJ2-2, is KAGVTQTPRYLIKTRGQQVTLSCSPISGHRSVSWYQQTPGQGLQFLFEYFSETQRNKGNFPGRFSGRQFSNSRSEMNVSTLELGDSALYLCASSLIAYAGELFFGEGSRLTVL.

V and J are TRBV7-8 and TRBJ1-1, with 7 bases identical to TRBD1. J lost 0 bases, V lost 5 bases, and 9 bases had no gene match. This CDR3 has 16 amino acids. The germline CDR1 and CDR2 sequences are SGHVS and FQNEAQ. CDR3 amino acids: CASSGRDSYMNTEAFF. The CDR3 DNA sequence: TGTGCCAGCAGCGGGCGGGACAGTTACATGAACACTGAAGCTTTCTTT.

The chain recombines TRBV9 with TRBJ2-2; 13 bases map to TRBD2. CDR3 length: 20 amino acids. CDR1 is SGDLS, CDR2 YYNGEE, per germline. Trimming took 2 bases from V and 4 from J; bases not matched to a gene: 14. The CDR3 loop reads CASSVGFGLAGAGGTGELFF. The CDR3 coding sequence is TGTGCCAGCAGCGTGGGGTTTGGACTAGCGGGAGCCGGTGGCACCGGGGAGCTGTTTTTT.

The V and J genes are TRBV28 and TRBJ1-5; no reliable D call. The CDR3 consists of 15 residues. The V and J ends lost 6 bases and 1 base respectively, with 13 bases between them. Germline lookup yields CDR1 MDHEN and CDR2 SYDVKM. CDR3 region: CASRSGGVSNQPQHF. The DNA for the CDR3 is TGTGCCAGCAGGTCCGGAGGAGTAAGCAATCAGCCCCAGCATTTT.

The chain carries TRBV7-2 and TRBJ2-1; possible D gene TRBD2, 6 bases. Germline V gives CDR1 SGHTA, CDR2 FQGNSA. CDR3 size: 16 residues. The V end lost 5 bases, the J end lost 0 bases, and 14 bases lay between the germline ends. CDR3: CASSPIAGSSYNEQFF. CDR3 coding DNA: TGTGCCAGCAGCCCTATTGCGGGGAGCTCCTACAATGAGCAGTTCTTC.

The rearrangement uses TRBV5-5 and TRBJ2-6, with 9 bases matching TRBD2. This CDR3 is 18 amino acids long. The V segment lost 2 bases and the J segment 0 bases; nucleotides outside the gene matches: 6. Germline loops: CDR1 SGHKS, CDR2 YYEKEE (reference sequence). DNA for the CDR3: TGTGCCAGCAGCTTCAGGGTAGCGGGAGTCTCTGGGGCCAACGTCCTGACTTTC. Its protein product is CASSFRVAGVSGANVLTF.

The DNA of the CDR3 is TGTGCCAGCGACAGGTCTGCGAGAAATCAGCCCCAGCATTTT. This sequence encodes CASDRSARNQPQHF. The chain links TRBV6-1 to TRBJ1-5, with D maybe TRBD1 (6 bases). The CDR3 has 14 residues. V gave up 8 bases and J gave up 4 bases, with 15 bases separating them. CDR1 is MNHNS, CDR2 SASEGT, per germline.

Comment on this clone: The sample carries other DNA sequences with the same CDR3. The rearrangement links TRBV5-1 to TRBJ2-2; D may be TRBD1 (6 bases). The CDR3 runs to 13 residues. Trimming stripped 5 bases from V and 5 bases from J, with 10 bases between. Germline values: CDR1 SGHRS, CDR2 YFSETQ. The chain's CDR3 is CASSRQDTGELFF. In DNA, the CDR3 is TGCGCCAGCAGTCGACAGGATACCGGGGAGCTGTTTTTT.

The V and J genes are TRBV25-1 and TRBJ2-5; TRBD1 might be the D (5 bases). The CDR3 is 14 amino acids. V lost 2 bases and J lost 1, with 8 bases in between. Germline loops: CDR1 MGHDK, CDR2 SYGVNS. The CDR3 reads CASSERRGQETQYF. The CDR3 DNA sequence: TGTGCCAGCAGTGAACGAAGGGGCCAAGAGACCCAGTACTTC.

This rearrangement joins TRBV11-2 to TRBJ2-2; no definite D call. Germline V gene sequence: CDR1 SGHAT, CDR2 FQNNGV. Trimming pared 1 base from V and 4 bases from J, leaving 13 bases between. This CDR3 region has 16 residues. The CDR3 protein is CASSLVFRRGTGELFF. CDR3 coding DNA: TGTGCCAGCAGCTTAGTATTCAGGCGAGGCACCGGGGAGCTGTTTTTT. Full variable domain (outside the CDR3, taken from reference TRBV11-2 and TRBJ2-2): EAGVAQSPRYKIIEKRQSVAFWCNPISGHATLYWYQQILGQGPKLLIQFQNNGVVDDSQLPKDRFSAERLKGVDSTLKIQPAKLEDSAVYLCASSLVFRRGTGELFFGEGSRLTVL.

The CDR3, as DNA: TGTGCCAGCAGCGGCGCACCGGGATCTGGAAACACCATATATTTT. Translated, it gives CASSGAPGSGNTIYF. The chain combines TRBV9 with TRBJ1-3, with D unresolved. The V gene lost 3 bases and the J gene lost 1 base, with 11 bases spanning the gap. The length of the CDR3 is 15 residues. Germline V gene sequence: CDR1 SGDLS, CDR2 YYNGEE.